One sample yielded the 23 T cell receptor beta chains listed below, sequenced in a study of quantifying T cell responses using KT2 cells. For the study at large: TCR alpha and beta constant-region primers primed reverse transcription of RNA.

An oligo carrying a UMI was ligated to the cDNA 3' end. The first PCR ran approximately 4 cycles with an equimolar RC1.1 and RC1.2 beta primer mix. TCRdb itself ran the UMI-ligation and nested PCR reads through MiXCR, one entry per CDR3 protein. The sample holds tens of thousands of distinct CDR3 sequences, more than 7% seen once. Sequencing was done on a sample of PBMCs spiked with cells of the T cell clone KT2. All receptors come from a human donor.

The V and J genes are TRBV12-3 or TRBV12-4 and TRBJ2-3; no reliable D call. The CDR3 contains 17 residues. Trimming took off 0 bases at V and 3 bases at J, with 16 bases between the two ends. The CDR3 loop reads CASSLALGTSGTDTQYF. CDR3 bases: TGTGCCAGCAGTTTAGCTCTGGGAACGTCTGGGACAGATACGCAGTATTTT.

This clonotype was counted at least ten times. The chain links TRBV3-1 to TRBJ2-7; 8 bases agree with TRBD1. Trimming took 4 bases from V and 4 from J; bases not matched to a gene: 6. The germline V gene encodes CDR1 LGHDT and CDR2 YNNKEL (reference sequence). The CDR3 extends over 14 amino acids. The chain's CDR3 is CASSPATGDYEQYF. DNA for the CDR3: TGTGCCAGCAGCCCCGCGACAGGGGATTACGAGCAGTACTTC.

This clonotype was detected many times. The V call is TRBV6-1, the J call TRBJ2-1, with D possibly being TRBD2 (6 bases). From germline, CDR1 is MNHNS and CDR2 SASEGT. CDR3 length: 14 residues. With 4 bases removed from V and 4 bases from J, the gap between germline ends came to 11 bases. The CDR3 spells CASSVWDFYNEQFF. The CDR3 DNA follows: TGTGCCAGCAGTGTATGGGACTTTTACAATGAGCAGTTCTTC.

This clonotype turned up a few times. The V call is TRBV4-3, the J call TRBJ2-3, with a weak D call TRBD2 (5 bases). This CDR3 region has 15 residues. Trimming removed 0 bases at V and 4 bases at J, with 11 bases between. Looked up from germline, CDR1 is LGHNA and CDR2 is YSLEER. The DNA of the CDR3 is TGCGCCAGCAGCCAAGATGCAGCGGCGGCAGATACGCAGTATTTT. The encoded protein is CASSQDAAAADTQYF.

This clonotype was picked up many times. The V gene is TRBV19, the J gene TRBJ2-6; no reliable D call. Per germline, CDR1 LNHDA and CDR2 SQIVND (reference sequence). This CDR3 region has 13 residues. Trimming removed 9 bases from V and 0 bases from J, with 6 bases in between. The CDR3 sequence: CASRSSGANVLTF. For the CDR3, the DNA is TGTGCCAGCCGGAGCTCTGGGGCCAACGTCCTGACTTTC.

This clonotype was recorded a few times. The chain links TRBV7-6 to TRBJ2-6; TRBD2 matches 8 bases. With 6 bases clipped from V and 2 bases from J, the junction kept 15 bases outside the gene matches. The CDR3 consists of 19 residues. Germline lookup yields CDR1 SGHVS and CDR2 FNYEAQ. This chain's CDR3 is CASSRLAGGGLTGANVLTF. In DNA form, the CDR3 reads TGTGCCAGCAGTAGACTCGCCGGGGGGGGATTAACTGGGGCCAACGTCCTGACTTTC.

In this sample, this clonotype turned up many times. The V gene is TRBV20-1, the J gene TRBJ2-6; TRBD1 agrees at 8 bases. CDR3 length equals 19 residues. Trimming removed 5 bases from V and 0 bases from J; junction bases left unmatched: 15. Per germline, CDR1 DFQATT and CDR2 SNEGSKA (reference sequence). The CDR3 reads CSAPKGRDRTYSGANVLTF. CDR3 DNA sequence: TGCAGTGCTCCAAAGGGGCGGGACAGGACTTACTCTGGGGCCAACGTCCTGACTTTC.

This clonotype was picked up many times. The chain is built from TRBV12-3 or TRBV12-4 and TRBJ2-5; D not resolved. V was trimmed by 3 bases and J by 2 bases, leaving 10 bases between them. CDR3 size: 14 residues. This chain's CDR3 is CASSFGAQQETQYF. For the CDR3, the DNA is TGTGCCAGCAGTTTTGGAGCGCAACAAGAGACCCAGTACTTC.

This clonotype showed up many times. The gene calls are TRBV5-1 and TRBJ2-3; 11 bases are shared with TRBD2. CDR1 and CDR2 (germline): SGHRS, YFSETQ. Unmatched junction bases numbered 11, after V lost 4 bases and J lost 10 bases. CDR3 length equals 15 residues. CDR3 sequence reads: CASSLTSGTAVAQYF. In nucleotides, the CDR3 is TGCGCCAGCAGCCTGACTAGCGGGACCGCCGTGGCGCAGTATTTT.

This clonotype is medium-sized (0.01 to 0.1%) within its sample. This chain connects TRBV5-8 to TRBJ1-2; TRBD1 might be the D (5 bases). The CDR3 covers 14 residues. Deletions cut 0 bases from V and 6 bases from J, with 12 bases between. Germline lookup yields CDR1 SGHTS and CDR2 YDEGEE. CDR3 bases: TGTGCCAGCAGCTTGGGCCGCCTCAGGGATGGCTACACCTTC. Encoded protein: CASSLGRLRDGYTF.

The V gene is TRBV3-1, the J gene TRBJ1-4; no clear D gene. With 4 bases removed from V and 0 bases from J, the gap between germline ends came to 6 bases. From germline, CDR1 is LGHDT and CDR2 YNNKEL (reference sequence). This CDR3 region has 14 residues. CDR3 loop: CASSLRATNEKLFF. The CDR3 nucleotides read TGTGCCAGCAGCCTACGTGCAACTAATGAAAAACTGTTTTTT.

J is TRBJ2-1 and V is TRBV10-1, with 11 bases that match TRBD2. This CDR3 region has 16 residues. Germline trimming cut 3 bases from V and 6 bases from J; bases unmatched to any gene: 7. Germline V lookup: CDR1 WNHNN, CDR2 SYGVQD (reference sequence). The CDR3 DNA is TGCGCCAGCAGTGAACTTACTAGCGGGAGTCGCAATGAGCAGTTCTTC. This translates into CASSELTSGSRNEQFF.

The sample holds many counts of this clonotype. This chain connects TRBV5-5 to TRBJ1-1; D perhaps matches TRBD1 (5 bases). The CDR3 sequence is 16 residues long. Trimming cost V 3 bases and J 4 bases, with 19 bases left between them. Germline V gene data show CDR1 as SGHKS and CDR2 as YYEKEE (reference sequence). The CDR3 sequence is CASSSTSGLGSTEAFF. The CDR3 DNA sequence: TGTGCCAGCAGCTCTACTTCAGGGTTAGGTAGCACTGAAGCTTTCTTT.

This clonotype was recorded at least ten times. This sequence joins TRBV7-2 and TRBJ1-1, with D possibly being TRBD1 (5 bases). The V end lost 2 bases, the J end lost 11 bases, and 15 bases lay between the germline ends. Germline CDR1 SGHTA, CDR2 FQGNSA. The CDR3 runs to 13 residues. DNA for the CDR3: TGTGCCAGCAGCTTAAACGGCCAGGGTGGGGCTTTCTTT. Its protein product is CASSLNGQGGAFF.

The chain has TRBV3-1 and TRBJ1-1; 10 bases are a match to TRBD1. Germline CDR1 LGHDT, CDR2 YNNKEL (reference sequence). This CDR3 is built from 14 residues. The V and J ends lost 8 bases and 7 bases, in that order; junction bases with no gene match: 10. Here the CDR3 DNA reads TGTGCCAGCGGTACGACAGGGGGCCATATTGAAGCTTTCTTT. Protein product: CASGTTGGHIEAFF.

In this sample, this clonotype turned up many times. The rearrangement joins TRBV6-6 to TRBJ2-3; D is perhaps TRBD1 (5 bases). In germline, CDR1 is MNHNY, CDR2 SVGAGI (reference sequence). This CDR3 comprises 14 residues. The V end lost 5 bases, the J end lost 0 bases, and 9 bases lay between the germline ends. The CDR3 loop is CASSSRASTDTQYF. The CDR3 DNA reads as TGTGCCAGCAGTAGCAGGGCTAGCACAGATACGCAGTATTTT.

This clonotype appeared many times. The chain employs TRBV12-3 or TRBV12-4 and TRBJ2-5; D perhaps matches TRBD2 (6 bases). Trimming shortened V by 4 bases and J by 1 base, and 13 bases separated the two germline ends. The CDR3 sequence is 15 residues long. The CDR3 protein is CASSSREAGQETQYF. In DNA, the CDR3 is TGTGCCAGCAGTTCCAGGGAAGCGGGCCAAGAGACCCAGTACTTC.

The CDR3: CSASSASGGGIEQYF. CDR3 DNA sequence: TGCAGTGCTAGCTCGGCTAGCGGGGGGGGAATCGAGCAGTACTTC. The chain has TRBV20-1 and TRBJ2-7; TRBD2 matches at 12 bases. The trim removed 3 bases at V and 6 bases at J, leaving 9 bases unmatched. The CDR3 runs to 15 residues. Germline V gene data show CDR1 as DFQATT and CDR2 as SNEGSKA (reference sequence).

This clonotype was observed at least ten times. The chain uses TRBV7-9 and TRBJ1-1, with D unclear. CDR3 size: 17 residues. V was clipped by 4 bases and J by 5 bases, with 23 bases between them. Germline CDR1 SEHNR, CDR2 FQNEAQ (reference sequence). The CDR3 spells CASSSTRGRSRETEAFF. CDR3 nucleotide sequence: TGTGCCAGCAGCTCTACCCGAGGTAGGTCCCGGGAGACTGAAGCTTTCTTT.

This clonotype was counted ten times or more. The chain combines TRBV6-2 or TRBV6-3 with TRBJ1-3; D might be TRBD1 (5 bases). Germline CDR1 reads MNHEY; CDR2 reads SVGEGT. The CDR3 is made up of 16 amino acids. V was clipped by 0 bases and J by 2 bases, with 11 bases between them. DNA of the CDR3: TGTGCCAGCAGTTACTCCAGGGAAGATACTGGAAACACCATATATTTT. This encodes CASSYSREDTGNTIYF.

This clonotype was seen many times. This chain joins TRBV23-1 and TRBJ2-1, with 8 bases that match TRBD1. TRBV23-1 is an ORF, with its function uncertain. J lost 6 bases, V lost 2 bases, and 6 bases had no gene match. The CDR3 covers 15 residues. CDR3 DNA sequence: TGCGCCAGCAGTCAACAGGGGGCAGGGGGCAATGAGCAGTTCTTC. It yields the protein CASSQQGAGGNEQFF.

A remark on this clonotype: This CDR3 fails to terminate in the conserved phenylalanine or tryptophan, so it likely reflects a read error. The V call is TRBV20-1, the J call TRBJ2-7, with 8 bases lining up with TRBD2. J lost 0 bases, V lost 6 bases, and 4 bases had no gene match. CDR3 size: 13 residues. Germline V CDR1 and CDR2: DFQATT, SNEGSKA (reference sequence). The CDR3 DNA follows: TGCAGTGCCCTTAGCGGGGCCTCCTACGAGCAGTACTAC. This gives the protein CSALSGASYEQYY.

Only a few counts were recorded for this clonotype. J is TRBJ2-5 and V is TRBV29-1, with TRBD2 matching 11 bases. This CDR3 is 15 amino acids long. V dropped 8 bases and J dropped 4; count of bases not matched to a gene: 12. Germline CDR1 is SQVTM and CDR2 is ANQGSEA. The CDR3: CSIPGPTSGIETQYF. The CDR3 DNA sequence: TGCAGCATCCCTGGTCCGACTAGCGGGATAGAGACCCAGTACTTC.